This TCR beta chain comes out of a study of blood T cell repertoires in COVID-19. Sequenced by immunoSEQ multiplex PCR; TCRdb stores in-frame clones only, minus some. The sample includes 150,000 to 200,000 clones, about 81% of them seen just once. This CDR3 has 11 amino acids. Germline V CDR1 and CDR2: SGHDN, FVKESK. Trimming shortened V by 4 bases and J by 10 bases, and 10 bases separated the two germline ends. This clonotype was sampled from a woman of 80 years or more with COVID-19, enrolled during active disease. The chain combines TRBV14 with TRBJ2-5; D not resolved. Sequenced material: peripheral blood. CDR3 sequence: CASSLSLFQYF. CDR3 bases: TGTGCCAGCAGCCTGAGTCTTTTCCAGTACTTC. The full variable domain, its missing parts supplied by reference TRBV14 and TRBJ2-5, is EAGVTQFPSHSVIEKGQTVTLRCDPISGHDNLYWYRRVMGKEIKFLLHFVKESKQDESGMPNNRFLAERTGGTYSTLKVQPAELEDSGVYFCASSLSLFQYFGPGTRLLVL.